These 18 T cell receptor beta chains came from one sample sequenced in a study of CD8 T cells in Susac syndrome (dated by TCRdb to between 2019 and 2020). Library generation was performed with the immunoSEQ multiplex PCR assay. RNA was extracted using the RNeasy kit, and about 0.45 to 1 ug of the RNA was reverse transcribed with random hexamers. The public reads were reprocessed in TCRdb via fastp at Q25 and MiXCR, keeping in-frame beta chains. Each entry is one CDR3 protein sequence, shown with its most common DNA and genes. The sample table lists around 200,000 distinct CDR3 sequences, roughly 94% of them with a count of one. 0.16% of the sample comes from the top ten. Sequenced: CD8+ T cells from PBMCs. The receptors derive from a human donor with Susac syndrome.

The chain uses TRBV12-3 or TRBV12-4 and TRBJ2-3; unclear D gene. The CDR3 is 14 amino acids. Trimming removed 10 bases at V and 6 bases at J, with 20 bases between. CDR3 sequence: CATVPHSTADTQYF. As DNA, the CDR3 is TGTGCCACTGTACCGCACTCCACCGCGGATACGCAGTATTTT.

The chain uses TRBV3-1 and TRBJ2-3; D gene unclear. The CDR3 is made up of 15 amino acids. Germline V gene data show CDR1 as LGHDT and CDR2 as YNNKEL (reference sequence). V shed 1 base and J shed 3 bases, with 11 bases lying between them. DNA for the CDR3: TGTGCCAGCAGCCAAGGGCGGCCAGGAACAGATACGCAGTATTTT. Its translation: CASSQGRPGTDTQYF.

The sample holds one count of this clonotype. The rearrangement joins TRBV19 to TRBJ1-1; a weak D match, TRBD1 (5 bases). With 7 bases removed from V and 0 bases from J, the gap between germline ends came to 6 bases. CDR3 length: 12 amino acids. Germline assignment: CDR1 LNHDA and CDR2 SQIVND (reference sequence). CDR3 in amino acids: CASKGMNTEAFF. The CDR3 DNA sequence: TGTGCCAGTAAGGGGATGAACACTGAAGCTTTCTTT.

The gene calls are TRBV4-1 and TRBJ2-5, with D possibly being TRBD2 (5 bases). Germline V CDR1 and CDR2: MGHRA, YSYEKL. This CDR3 has 16 amino acids. V dropped 3 bases and J dropped 6 bases, with 20 bases sitting between them. CDR3: CASSQDSEGNGQTQYF. CDR3 sequence (DNA): TGCGCCAGCAGCCAGGATTCAGAGGGAAATGGGCAGACCCAGTACTTC.

This chain connects TRBV7-9 to TRBJ2-1, with D possibly being TRBD1 (5 bases). This CDR3 contains 12 residues. Trimming stripped 4 bases from V and 7 bases from J, with 8 bases between. The germline CDR1 and CDR2 sequences are SEHNR and FQNEAQ (reference sequence). CDR3 protein: CASSWGGNEQFF. CDR3 coding DNA: TGTGCCAGCAGCTGGGGCGGAAATGAGCAGTTCTTC.

The chain combines TRBV6-2 or TRBV6-3 with TRBJ2-3; a weak D match, TRBD2 (6 bases). V was clipped by 5 bases and J by 4 bases, with 19 bases between them. Germline loops: CDR1 MNHEY, CDR2 SVGEGT. The CDR3 covers 16 residues. This CDR3 is CASSSYRENSADTQYF. CDR3 sequence (DNA): TGTGCCAGCAGTAGCTACCGGGAGAACAGCGCAGATACGCAGTATTTT.

The chain couples TRBV15 to TRBJ1-2, with D possibly being TRBD1 (5 bases). The V end was cut by 0 bases, the J end by 4 bases, with 27 bases between. Germline V CDR1 and CDR2: LNHNV, YYDKDF (reference sequence). The CDR3 extends over 20 amino acids. CDR3 region: CATSRDIGGQGNRVGYGYTF. Here the CDR3 DNA reads TGTGCCACCAGCAGAGATATCGGAGGGCAGGGAAACCGGGTCGGCTATGGCTACACCTTC.

This sequence joins TRBV28 and TRBJ2-1; D uncertain. CDR3 length: 14 amino acids. Trimming took off 3 bases at V and 4 bases at J, with 10 bases between the two ends. Germline V gene lookup returns CDR1 MDHEN and CDR2 SYDVKM. The DNA for the CDR3 is TGTGCCAGCAGTTTGGTGGGGATATACAATGAGCAGTTCTTC. Its protein is CASSLVGIYNEQFF.

The chain employs TRBV9 and TRBJ2-1; 14 nucleotides agree with TRBD2. CDR3 length equals 15 residues. The V gene's germline CDR1 is SGDLS and CDR2 YYNGEE. Trimming removed 2 bases from V and 10 bases from J; junction bases left unmatched: 5. Here the CDR3 DNA reads TGTGCCAGCAGCGTGGGACTAGCGGGGGCAACGGAGCAGTTCTTC. It yields the protein CASSVGLAGATEQFF.

This clonotype showed up just a few times. The rearrangement joins TRBV18 to TRBJ2-7; possible D gene TRBD2, 6 bases. This CDR3 spans 15 amino acids. CDR1 KGHSH and CDR2 LQKENI come from the germline V gene. Trimming removed 2 bases from V and 2 bases from J, with 13 bases in between. CDR3 residues: CASSPAGLNAYEQYF. For the CDR3, the DNA is TGTGCCAGCTCACCAGCGGGACTGAACGCCTACGAGCAGTACTTC.

The gene calls are TRBV4-1 and TRBJ2-1; 11 nucleotides agree with TRBD2. This CDR3 has 15 amino acids. Germline V CDR1 and CDR2: MGHRA, YSYEKL. V lost 3 bases to trimming and J lost 9 bases; unmatched junction nucleotides: 7. CDR3 in amino acids: CASSQVTSGSFEQFF. CDR3 nucleotide sequence: TGCGCCAGCAGCCAGGTTACTAGCGGGAGCTTTGAGCAGTTCTTC.

The genes are TRBV15 and TRBJ1-1; no clear D gene. CDR3 size: 13 residues. V lost 2 bases, J lost 6 bases, and 10 bases lay in between. The V gene's germline CDR1 is LNHNV and CDR2 YYDKDF (reference sequence). CDR3 coding DNA: TGTGCCACCAGCAGAACCCTCGGCGCTGAAGCTTTCTTT. This codes for CATSRTLGAEAFF.

This sequence joins TRBV27 and TRBJ2-1; D is uncertain. CDR1 and CDR2 from the germline V gene are MNHEY and SMNVEV (reference sequence). The CDR3 is 12 residues long. With 2 bases removed from V and 9 bases from J, the gap between germline ends came to 8 bases. As DNA, the CDR3 is TGTGCCAGCAGTTTAGGATTTGGTGAGCAGTTCTTC. It yields the protein CASSLGFGEQFF.

The V gene is TRBV7-9, the J gene TRBJ1-3; 9 positions match TRBD1. The CDR3 length is 19 residues. The germline V gene has CDR1 SEHNR and CDR2 FQNEAQ (reference sequence). V shed 4 bases, J shed 0 bases, and the junction held 13 bases outside the gene matches. The CDR3: CASSSDRGYNLLSGNTIYF. The CDR3 coding sequence is TGTGCCAGCAGCTCGGACAGGGGATACAATTTACTCTCTGGAAACACCATATATTTT.

The gene calls are TRBV30 and TRBJ2-1; D remains unclear. This CDR3 comprises 12 residues. In germline, CDR1 is GTSNPN, CDR2 SVGIG (reference sequence). V lost 0 bases, J lost 9 bases, and 9 bases lay in between. CDR3 region: CAWSVIGSEQFF. In nucleotides, the CDR3 is TGTGCCTGGAGTGTAATAGGAAGTGAGCAGTTCTTC.

The CDR3 coding sequence is TGTGCCAGCAGCTTACGAGGGTTCACTGAAGCTTTCTTT. This gives the protein CASSLRGFTEAFF. V usage is TRBV5-6 and J usage is TRBJ1-1; no clear D. Trimming removed 2 bases from V and 4 bases from J, with 9 bases in between. The CDR3 contains 13 residues. Germline lookup yields CDR1 SGHDT and CDR2 YYEEEE.

The chain joins TRBV12-3 or TRBV12-4 to TRBJ1-1, with 10 nucleotides matching TRBD1. The CDR3 contains 14 residues. The V gene end was trimmed by 6 bases and the J gene end by 4 bases; junction bases not matched to a gene: 5. As DNA, the CDR3 is TGTGCCAGCAGCCATAGGACAGGGGGCACTGAAGCTTTCTTT. This translates into CASSHRTGGTEAFF.

The chain combines TRBV7-9 with TRBJ2-5; TRBD2 aligns across 8 bases. The CDR3 consists of 13 residues. V was clipped by 6 bases and J by 4 bases; unmatched bases: 4. From germline, CDR1 is SEHNR and CDR2 FQNEAQ (reference sequence). This CDR3 is CASSREGSETQYF. The CDR3 DNA reads as TGTGCCAGCAGTCGGGAGGGTTCAGAGACCCAGTACTTC.